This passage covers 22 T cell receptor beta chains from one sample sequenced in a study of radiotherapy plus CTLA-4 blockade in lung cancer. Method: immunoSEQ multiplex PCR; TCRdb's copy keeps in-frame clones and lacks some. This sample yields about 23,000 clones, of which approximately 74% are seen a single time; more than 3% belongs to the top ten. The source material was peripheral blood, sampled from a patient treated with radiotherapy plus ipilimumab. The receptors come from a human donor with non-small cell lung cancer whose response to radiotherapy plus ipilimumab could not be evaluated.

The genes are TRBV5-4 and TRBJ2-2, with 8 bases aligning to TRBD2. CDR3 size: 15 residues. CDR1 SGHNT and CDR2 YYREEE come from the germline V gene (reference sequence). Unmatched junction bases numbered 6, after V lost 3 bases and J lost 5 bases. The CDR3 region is CASSSGGRSTGELFF. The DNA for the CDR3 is TGTGCCAGCAGCTCGGGGGGGAGAAGTACCGGGGAGCTGTTTTTT.

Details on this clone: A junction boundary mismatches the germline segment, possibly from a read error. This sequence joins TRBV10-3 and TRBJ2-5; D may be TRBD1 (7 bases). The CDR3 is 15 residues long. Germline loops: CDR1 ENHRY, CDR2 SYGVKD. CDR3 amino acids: CAISERARGVEAQYF. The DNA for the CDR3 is TGTGCCATCAGTGAGAGGGCCAGGGGGGTAGAGGCCCAGTACTTC.

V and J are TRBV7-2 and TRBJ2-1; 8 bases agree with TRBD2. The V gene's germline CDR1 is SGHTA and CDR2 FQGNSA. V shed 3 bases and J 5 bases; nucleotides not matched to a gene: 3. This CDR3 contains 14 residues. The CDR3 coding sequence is TGTGCCAGCAGCTTTAGCGGGGCACACAATGAGCAGTTCTTC. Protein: CASSFSGAHNEQFF.

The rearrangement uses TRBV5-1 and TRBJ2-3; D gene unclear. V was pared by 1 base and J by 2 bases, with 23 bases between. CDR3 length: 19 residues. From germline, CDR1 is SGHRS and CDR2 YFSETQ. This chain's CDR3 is CASSLFPGAHMVNTDTQYF. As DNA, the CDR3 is TGCGCCAGCAGCTTGTTCCCCGGAGCCCATATGGTAAACACAGATACGCAGTATTTT.

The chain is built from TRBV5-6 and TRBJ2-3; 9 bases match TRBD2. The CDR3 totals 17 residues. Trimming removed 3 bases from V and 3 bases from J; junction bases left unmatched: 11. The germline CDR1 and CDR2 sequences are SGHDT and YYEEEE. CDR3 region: CASSYSLAGDGTDTQYF. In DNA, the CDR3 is TGTGCCAGCAGCTATAGTTTAGCGGGAGACGGGACAGATACGCAGTATTTT.

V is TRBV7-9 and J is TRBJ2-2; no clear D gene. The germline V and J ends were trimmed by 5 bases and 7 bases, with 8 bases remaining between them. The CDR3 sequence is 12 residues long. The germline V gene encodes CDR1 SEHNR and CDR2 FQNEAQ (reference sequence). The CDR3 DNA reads TGTGCCAGCAGCCCTCGCTACGGGGAGCTGTTTTTT. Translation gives CASSPRYGELFF.

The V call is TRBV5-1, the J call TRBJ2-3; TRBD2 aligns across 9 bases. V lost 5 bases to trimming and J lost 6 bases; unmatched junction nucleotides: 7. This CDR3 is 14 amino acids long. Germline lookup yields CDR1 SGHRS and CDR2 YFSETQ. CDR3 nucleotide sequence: TGCGCCAGCAGTGCAAGCGGGGGGCCGGATACGCAGTATTTT. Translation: CASSASGGPDTQYF. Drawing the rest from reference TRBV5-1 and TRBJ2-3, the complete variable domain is KAGVTQTPRYLIKTRGQQVTLSCSPISGHRSVSWYQQTPGQGLQFLFEYFSETQRNKGNFPGRFSGRQFSNSRSEMNVSTLELGDSALYLCASSASGGPDTQYFGPGTRLTVL.

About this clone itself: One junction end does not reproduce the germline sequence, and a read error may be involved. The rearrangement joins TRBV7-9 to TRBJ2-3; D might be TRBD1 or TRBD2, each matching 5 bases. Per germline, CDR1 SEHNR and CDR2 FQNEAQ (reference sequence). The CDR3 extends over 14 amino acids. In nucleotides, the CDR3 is TGTGCCAGCAGCCTAGCCTCCAGGGTATCTACGCAGTATTTT. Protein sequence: CASSLASRVSTQYF.

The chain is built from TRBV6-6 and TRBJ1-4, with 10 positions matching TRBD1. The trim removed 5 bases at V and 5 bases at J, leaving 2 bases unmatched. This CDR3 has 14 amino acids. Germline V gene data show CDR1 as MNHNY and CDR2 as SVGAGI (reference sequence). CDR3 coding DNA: TGTGCCAGCAGTCCGGGACAGGGGAATGAAAAACTGTTTTTT. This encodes CASSPGQGNEKLFF.

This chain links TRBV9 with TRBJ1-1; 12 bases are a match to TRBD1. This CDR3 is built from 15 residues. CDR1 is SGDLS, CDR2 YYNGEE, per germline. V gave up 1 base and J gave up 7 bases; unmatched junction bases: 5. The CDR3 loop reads CASSVMGQGAGEAFF. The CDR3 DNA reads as TGTGCCAGCAGCGTAATGGGACAGGGGGCAGGTGAAGCTTTCTTT.

The CDR3, as DNA: TGTGCCAGCTCACCAACACGAACCTACGAGCAGTACTTC. This sequence encodes CASSPTRTYEQYF. This chain uses TRBV18 with TRBJ2-7; no reliable D call. Germline V gene sequence: CDR1 KGHSH, CDR2 LQKENI. Trimming took off 2 bases at V and 2 bases at J, with 7 bases between the two ends. CDR3 size: 13 residues.

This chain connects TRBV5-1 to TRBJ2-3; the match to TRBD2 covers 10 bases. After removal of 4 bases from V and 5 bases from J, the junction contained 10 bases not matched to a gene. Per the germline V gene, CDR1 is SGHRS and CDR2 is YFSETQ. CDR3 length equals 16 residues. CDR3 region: CASSPGSGRYGDTQYF. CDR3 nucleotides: TGCGCCAGCAGCCCGGGTAGCGGGAGGTACGGAGATACGCAGTATTTT. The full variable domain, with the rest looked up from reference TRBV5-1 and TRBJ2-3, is KAGVTQTPRYLIKTRGQQVTLSCSPISGHRSVSWYQQTPGQGLQFLFEYFSETQRNKGNFPGRFSGRQFSNSRSEMNVSTLELGDSALYLCASSPGSGRYGDTQYFGPGTRLTVL.

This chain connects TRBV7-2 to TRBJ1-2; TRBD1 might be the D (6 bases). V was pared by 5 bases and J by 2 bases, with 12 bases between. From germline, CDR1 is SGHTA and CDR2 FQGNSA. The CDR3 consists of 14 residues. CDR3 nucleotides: TGTGCCAGCAGCCCTGAGGGGGGGAACTATGGCTACACCTTC. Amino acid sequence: CASSPEGGNYGYTF.

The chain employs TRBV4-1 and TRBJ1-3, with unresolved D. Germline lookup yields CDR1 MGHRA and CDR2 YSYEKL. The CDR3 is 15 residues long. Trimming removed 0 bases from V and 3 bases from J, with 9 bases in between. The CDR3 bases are TGCGCCAGCAGCCAAGATCGATCGGGTGGAAACACCATATATTTT. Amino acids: CASSQDRSGGNTIYF.

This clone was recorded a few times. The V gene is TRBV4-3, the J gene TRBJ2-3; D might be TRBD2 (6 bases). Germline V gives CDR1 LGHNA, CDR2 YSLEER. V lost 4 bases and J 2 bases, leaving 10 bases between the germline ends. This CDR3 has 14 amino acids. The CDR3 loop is CASSRDSYTDTQYF. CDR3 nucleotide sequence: TGCGCCAGCAGCCGGGACTCTTACACAGATACGCAGTATTTT.

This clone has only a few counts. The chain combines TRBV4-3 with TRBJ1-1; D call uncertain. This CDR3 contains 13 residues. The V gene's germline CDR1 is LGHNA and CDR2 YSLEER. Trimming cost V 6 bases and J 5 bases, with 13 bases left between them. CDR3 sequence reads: CASRELGGTEAFF. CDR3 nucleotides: TGCGCCAGCAGAGAACTAGGAGGGACTGAAGCTTTCTTT.

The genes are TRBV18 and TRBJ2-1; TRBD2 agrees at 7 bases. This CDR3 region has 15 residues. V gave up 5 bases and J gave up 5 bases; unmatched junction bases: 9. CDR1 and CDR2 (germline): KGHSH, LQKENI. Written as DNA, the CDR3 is TGTGCCAGCTCAAGACCGGGCGGGGGAAACAATGAGCAGTTCTTC. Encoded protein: CASSRPGGGNNEQFF.

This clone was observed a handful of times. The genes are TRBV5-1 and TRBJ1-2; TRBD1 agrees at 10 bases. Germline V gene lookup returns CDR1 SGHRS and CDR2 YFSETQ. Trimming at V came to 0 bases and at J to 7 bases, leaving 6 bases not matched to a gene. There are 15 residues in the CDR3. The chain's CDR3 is CASSLAGTGVVGYTF. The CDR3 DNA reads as TGCGCCAGCAGCTTGGCCGGGACAGGGGTGGTTGGCTACACCTTC.

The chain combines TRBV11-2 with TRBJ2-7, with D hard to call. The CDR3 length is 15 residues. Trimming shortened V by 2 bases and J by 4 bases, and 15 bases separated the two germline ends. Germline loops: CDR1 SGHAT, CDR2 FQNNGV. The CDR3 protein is CASSLSPVSGYEQYF. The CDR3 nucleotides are TGTGCCAGCAGCTTATCCCCGGTCTCGGGTTACGAGCAGTACTTC.

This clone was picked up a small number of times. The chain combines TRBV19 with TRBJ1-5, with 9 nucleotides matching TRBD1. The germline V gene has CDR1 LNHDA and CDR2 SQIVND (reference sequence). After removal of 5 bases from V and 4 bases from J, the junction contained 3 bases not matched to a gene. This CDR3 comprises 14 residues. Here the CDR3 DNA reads TGTGCCAGTAGTTCGGACAGGGGAAATCAGCCCCAGCATTTT. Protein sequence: CASSSDRGNQPQHF.

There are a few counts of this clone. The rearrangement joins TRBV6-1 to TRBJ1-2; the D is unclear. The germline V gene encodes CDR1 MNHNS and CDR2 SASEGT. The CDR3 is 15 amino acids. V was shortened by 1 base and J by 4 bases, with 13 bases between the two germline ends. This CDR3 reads CASSEVFDPGYGYTF. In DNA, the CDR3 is TGTGCCAGCAGTGAAGTGTTCGACCCGGGCTATGGCTACACCTTC.

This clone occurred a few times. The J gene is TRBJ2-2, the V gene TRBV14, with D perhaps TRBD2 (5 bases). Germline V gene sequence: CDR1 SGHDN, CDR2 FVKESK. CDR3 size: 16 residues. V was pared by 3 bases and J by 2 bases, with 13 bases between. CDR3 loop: CASSQGVHRNTGELFF. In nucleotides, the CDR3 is TGTGCCAGCAGCCAGGGAGTACACCGCAACACCGGGGAGCTGTTTTTT.